This paragraph covers one TCR beta chain sequence. Its antigen is unknown. The data originate from a study of cytomegalovirus exposure and HLA in healthy donors. Study-wide results and limits: In vitro testing confirmed a few CMV-associated chains as specific for CMV antigens. TCR beta V segments were, for the most part, productive about 87% or about 30% of the time in an earlier analysis.

The PCR contained 60 Vbeta and 13 Jbeta primers. Some clones are missing from TCRdb's copy, which holds only in-frame ones; the method was immunoSEQ multiplex PCR. This sample has some 200,000 clones, with roughly 89% found just once. Trimming shortened V by 2 bases and J by 5 bases, and 12 bases separated the two germline ends. This CDR3 comprises 14 residues. Germline loops: CDR1 SGHTA, CDR2 FQGNSA. This receptor was taken from a woman younger than 35 in good health and CMV-seronegative. V is TRBV7-2 and J is TRBJ1-2; D is perhaps TRBD1 (5 bases). The sample consisted of PBMCs. The CDR3 region is CASSLYRTAYGYTF. CDR3 DNA: TGTGCCAGCAGCTTATACAGGACCGCTTATGGCTACACCTTC.